This T cell receptor beta chain derives from a study of T cells in Graves' hyperthyroidism and ophthalmopathy. In this sample, this clonotype turned up many times. What it binds is not known. RNA transcripts provided the source from which TCR beta CDR3 regions were amplified. RT-PCR in the first round (using the HTBI primer set) targeted the TCR CDR3. Using its own MiXCR run on the multiplex PCR reads, TCRdb lists one record per CDR3 protein. The sample consists of around 450,000 distinct CDR3 sequences, approximately 14% of them appearing once. Study outcomes and limitations: The model foresaw ophthalmopathy a median about 6.5 months prior to onset. The blood repertoire included most of the expanded thyroid clonotypes above 0.001.

The patients, who ranged from 18 to 65 in age, presented with newly diagnosed hyperthyroidism lasting under 2 months. Lactation, pregnancy, other autoimmune disease or uncontrolled infection led to exclusion of patients. Germline CDR1 and CDR2: SGHRS and YFSETQ. Trimming removed 0 bases from V and 4 bases from J, with 4 bases in between. The CDR3 spans 13 residues. This chain links TRBV5-1 with TRBJ2-2; D remains unclear. The sequenced material came from blood. The source is a woman aged 18 to 35 with Graves' hyperthyroidism. Here the CDR3 reads CASSLASTGELFF. Written as DNA, the CDR3 is TGCGCCAGCAGCTTGGCTTCCACCGGGGAGCTGTTTTTT.